The present TCR beta chain was sequenced within a study of shared clonotypes between healthy human individuals. Study outcomes and limitations: Measured sharing among donors was expected to vary with sequencing depth.

As concerns this clone: The target antigen is unknown.

The naive CD8 subset, CD45RO-negative cells positively selected for CCR7, excluded terminally differentiated effector memory CD45RA+ cells. Donors, without exception, were Caucasian adults residing in Nashville, Tennessee. Measured with immunoSEQ multiplex PCR; TCRdb has only the in-frame clones, and not every one. The profile covers approximately 720,000 clones, with 92% appearing a single time and approximately 22% taken by the ten largest. Trimming cost V 7 bases and J 6 bases; bases outside gene matches: 5. Germline V lookup: CDR1 SEHNR, CDR2 FQNEAQ (reference sequence). The CDR3 runs 13 residues.

Sequencing input: naive CD8+ T cells sorted from blood. The chain has TRBV7-9 and TRBJ2-1; the match to TRBD1 covers 8 bases. The TCR originated in a man aged 30-40 years in good health. The CDR3 coding sequence is TGTGCCAGCATCCTGGACAGGGCCAATGAGCAGTTCTTC. This gives the protein CASILDRANEQFF.